Sequencing of this T cell receptor beta chain was carried out in a study of OX40 agonist ivuxolimab in advanced cancers. At the level of the study: One patient with hepatocellular carcinoma and two with cutaneous melanoma, three in all, had partial responses.

Notes on the study in general: Circulating CD4+ and CD8+ T cells showed clonal expansion by week 6 at 0.1 to 3.0 mg/kg. Expanded clones tended on average to be more numerous among CD8+ T cells than CD4+.

The trim removed 3 bases at V and 3 bases at J, leaving 13 bases unmatched. The CDR3 has 18 residues. CDR1 and CDR2 (germline): LNHDA, SQIVND (reference sequence). Comments on this clone: Its antigen remains unknown.

Profiled with immunoSEQ multiplex PCR; TCRdb holds only in-frame clones, not every one. The sample has around 100,000 clones; about 91% are singletons. This TCR was sampled from an adult with an advanced solid tumor such as melanoma, head and neck, liver or kidney cancer. This rearrangement joins TRBV19 to TRBJ2-5; the match to TRBD1 covers 10 bases. The material was CD4+ or CD8+ T cells sorted from blood, obtained in a trial of the OX40 agonist ivuxolimab. The DNA of the CDR3 is TGTGCCAGTAGTATGGGTGGTGGGGGGACAGGGGACAAAGAGACCCAGTACTTC. Its translation is CASSMGGGGTGDKETQYF. The whole variable domain, remainder taken from reference TRBV19 and TRBJ2-5, is DGGITQSPKYLFRKEGQNVTLSCEQNLNHDAMYWYRQDPGQGLRLIYYSQIVNDFQKGDIAEGYSVSREKKESFPLTVTSAQKNPTAFYLCASSMGGGGTGDKETQYFGPGTRLLVL.